A selection of T cell receptor beta chains follows, all from one sample in a study of OX40 agonist ivuxolimab in advanced cancers. TCRdb keeps only in-frame clones here, not all; method: immunoSEQ multiplex PCR. The top ten hold approximately 48% of the sample, which has 7,500 to 10,000 clones, more than 65% seen once. The source material was CD4+ or CD8+ T cells sorted from blood, sampled in a trial of the OX40 agonist ivuxolimab. These receptors were taken from an adult with an advanced solid tumor such as melanoma, head and neck, liver or kidney cancer. The conserved cysteine and the conserved F or W are not part of the CDR3 here. The D gene is left open where the match is weak. Clone size is stated in some rows and not others, as once, few, many or a class when expanded.

D | size | J | V | CDR3
NA | NA | TRBJ1-5 | TRBV21-1 | ASSKGTGGNQPQH
NA | NA | TRBJ2-1 | TRBV7-2 | ASSLARAPLYNEQF
NA | once | TRBJ2-7 | TRBV27 | ASSFGQPVSYEQY
TRBD1 | NA | TRBJ2-1 | TRBV6-5 | ASKGEGADNEQF
NA | once | TRBJ1-1 | TRBV9 | ASSDAGDTEAF
NA | medium-sized | TRBJ1-4 | TRBV6-5 | ASSYNKGTEKLF
TRBD1 | NA | TRBJ1-2 | TRBV18 | ASSSSGDSLYGYT
NA | NA | TRBJ1-1 | TRBV28 | ASSLPREGVIAF
NA | NA | TRBJ1-1 | TRBV4-3 | ASSQDGSYMNTEAF
NA | NA | TRBJ1-3 | TRBV9 | ASSVESLPTSGNTIY
NA | NA | TRBJ1-2 | TRBV9 | ASTSNGGRYYGYT
TRBD2 | NA | TRBJ2-7 | TRBV2 | ASSASGGTYEQY
TRBD1 | NA | TRBJ2-4 | TRBV2 | ASTGTELAKNIQY
TRBD2 | NA | TRBJ2-3 | TRBV9 | ASSLAGGVTDTQY
TRBD2 | few | TRBJ2-1 | TRBV7-6 | ASSSVGGREQF
TRBD2 | NA | TRBJ2-3 | TRBV10-3 | ASAMASGASSTDTQY
NA | NA | TRBJ1-2 | TRBV4-2 | ASSQVSGDYGYT
NA | NA | TRBJ2-7 | TRBV19 | ASSIDGTSFEQY
NA | few | TRBJ2-7 | TRBV7-2 | ASSLFSQSSYEQY
TRBD1 | NA | TRBJ1-2 | TRBV7-8 | ASSVGTGVGYGYT
TRBD1 | NA | TRBJ1-2 | TRBV5-6 | ASSWTGVGYT
TRBD1 | NA | TRBJ2-1 | TRBV9 | ASGQGSYEQF
NA | few | TRBJ1-2 | TRBV6-6 | ASSYGGPFNYGYT
NA | NA | TRBJ1-4 | TRBV6-4 | AINRQQVYEKLF
TRBD1 | NA | TRBJ1-5 | TRBV10-3 | AISDRGQGEANQPQH
NA | NA | TRBJ2-1 | TRBV11-2 | ASSLAGDNEQF
TRBD1 | NA | TRBJ1-2 | TRBV6-6 | ASEGAPDGYT
NA | NA | TRBJ1-2 | TRBV7-9 | ASSHPVRLDGYT
TRBD2 | NA | TRBJ2-5 | TRBV6-6 | ASSAGGVKETQY
NA | NA | TRBJ2-7 | TRBV7-9 | ASSSTDAPLEQY
NA | few | TRBJ1-1 | TRBV4-1 | ASSRYREDTEAF
TRBD2 | NA | TRBJ2-7 | TRBV7-9 | ASSWGLAGGEQY
TRBD2 | NA | TRBJ2-1 | TRBV9 | ASSVGGGVGNEQF
TRBD1 | NA | TRBJ1-2 | TRBV12-5 | ASGFPDRSNYGYT
NA | once | TRBJ1-2 | TRBV19 | ASSIIATSYGYT
TRBD1 | NA | TRBJ2-7 | TRBV7-9 | ASSLRTGGLEDEQY
TRBD1 | few | TRBJ2-2 | TRBV6-4 | ASSDSSQGAGELF
NA | NA | TRBJ1-1 | TRBV7-9 | ASSPNLNTEAF
TRBD2 | NA | TRBJ2-1 | TRBV4-2 | ASSQGLAGGYEQF
TRBD1 | NA | TRBJ2-3 | TRBV13 | ASSSRQGKFQY
NA | NA | TRBJ1-5 | TRBV6-6 | ASGTQH
NA | NA | TRBJ2-3 | TRBV12-5 | ASGLSPIDTQY
NA | NA | TRBJ2-2 | TRBV5-1 | ASSVGLELF
NA | NA | TRBJ1-4 | TRBV6-6 | ASSRYSATNEKLF
TRBD1 | NA | TRBJ2-7 | TRBV7-9 | ASSRQGSPEQY
NA | NA | TRBJ1-2 | TRBV7-6 | ASSPRVGDGYT
NA | NA | TRBJ1-6 | TRBV6-1 | ASSEAWAGYNSPLH
NA | NA | TRBJ1-2 | TRBV6-5 | ASSYNNRGYT
NA | few | TRBJ2-1 | TRBV2 | ASSGASVNEQF
NA | few | TRBJ1-1 | TRBV19 | ASKYGGTEAF
NA | once | TRBJ2-5 | TRBV9 | ASSVAAGRVETQY